Shown below are 28 T cell receptor beta chains from a single sample sequenced in a study of T cells after posttransplantation cyclophosphamide. Generated by immunoSEQ multiplex PCR, the TCRdb table keeps only in-frame clones and is missing some. The sample shows around 44,000 clones, none of them appearing just once. The source material was PBMCs. These receptors all stem from a man between 35 and 55 years old in good health, CMV-negative, and a related stem cell transplant donor.

This clone was counted ten times or more. This sequence joins TRBV6-5 and TRBJ2-1; 10 bases map to TRBD2. Germline CDR1 MNHEY, CDR2 SVGAGI. This CDR3 has 15 residues. V shed 6 bases and J 7 bases; nucleotides not matched to a gene: 9. This CDR3 reads CASRPLAGEGNEQFF. Here the CDR3 DNA reads TGTGCCAGCAGACCCCTAGCGGGAGAAGGTAATGAGCAGTTCTTC.

This clone was detected a few times. The V gene is TRBV30, the J gene TRBJ1-5; 8 nucleotides agree with TRBD1. Trimming took 3 bases from V and 4 from J; bases not matched to a gene: 8. Looked up from germline, CDR1 is GTSNPN and CDR2 is SVGIG (reference sequence). The CDR3 is 15 residues long. The chain's CDR3 is CAWSPTDRANQPQHF. The CDR3 coding sequence is TGTGCCTGGAGCCCGACGGACAGGGCTAATCAGCCCCAGCATTTT.

This clone was seen a few times. The rearrangement links TRBV18 to TRBJ2-7, with 14 bases that match TRBD2. CDR1 and CDR2 from the germline V gene are KGHSH and LQKENI. With V trimmed by 4 bases and J by 3 bases, 11 bases remained unmatched. CDR3 length equals 18 residues. The CDR3 region is CASSREGGLAGGIYEQYV. The DNA of the CDR3 is TGTGCCAGCTCACGCGAAGGAGGACTAGCGGGAGGTATCTACGAGCAGTACGTC.

This clone was seen a handful of times. V and J are TRBV10-1 and TRBJ2-5, with TRBD2 matching 15 bases. Germline CDR1 and CDR2: WNHNN and SYGVQD (reference sequence). V was pared by 6 bases and J by 5 bases, with 1 base of the junction left unmatched. This CDR3 contains 14 residues. The CDR3 nucleotides read TGCGCCAGCAGAGGGACTAGCGGGAGGGAGACCCAGTACTTC. It codes for CASRGTSGRETQYF.

This clone came up many times. The chain joins TRBV29-1 to TRBJ1-4, with D tentatively TRBD1 (5 bases). The CDR3 contains 15 residues. CDR1 SQVTM and CDR2 ANQGSEA come from the germline V gene. V lost 7 bases and J lost 6, with 21 bases in between. The CDR3 sequence: CSAWGTENLDEKLFF. CDR3 in DNA: TGCAGCGCTTGGGGCACAGAGAACCTGGATGAAAAACTGTTTTTT.

The table lists this clone with many counts. For the CDR3, the DNA is TGTGCCAGCAGCTTAGGCGCAGGCGTCTCTGGAAACACCATATATTTT. It yields the protein CASSLGAGVSGNTIYF. This chain links TRBV13 with TRBJ1-3, with D unresolved. V was shortened by 0 bases and J by 0 bases, with 9 bases between the two germline ends. Germline-derived CDR1 and CDR2 are PRHDT and FYEKMQ (reference sequence). The CDR3 length is 16 residues.

This clone was detected ten times or more. V is TRBV13 and J is TRBJ2-6; D uncertain. Germline CDR1 PRHDT, CDR2 FYEKMQ (reference sequence). The CDR3 consists of 13 residues. Trimming took 9 bases from V and 1 from J, leaving 7 bases between them. In nucleotides, the CDR3 is TGTGCCAGTGCGTTGTCTGGGGCCAACGTCCTGACTTTC. Encoded protein: CASALSGANVLTF.

This clone was counted at least ten times. The rearrangement links TRBV4-1 to TRBJ1-1; D gene unclear. This CDR3 is 13 amino acids long. Trimming cost V 1 base and J 3 bases, with 6 bases left between them. The germline V gene encodes CDR1 MGHRA and CDR2 YSYEKL. The CDR3 sequence is CASSQGQYTEAFF. The CDR3 coding sequence is TGCGCCAGCAGCCAAGGGCAGTACACTGAAGCTTTCTTT.

This clone was found a few times. This chain uses TRBV15 with TRBJ2-5; possibly TRBD2 for D (5 bases). With 4 bases removed from V and 1 base from J, the gap between germline ends came to 13 bases. The CDR3 contains 15 residues. The germline CDR1 and CDR2 sequences are LNHNV and YYDKDF (reference sequence). CDR3 residues: CATSKGDSSQETQYF. CDR3 in DNA: TGTGCCACCAGCAAGGGAGATTCCTCCCAAGAGACCCAGTACTTC.

This chain links TRBV9 with TRBJ2-6, with D unclear. V was clipped by 0 bases and J by 1 base, with 2 bases between them. This CDR3 region has 14 residues. Germline V gene lookup returns CDR1 SGDLS and CDR2 YYNGEE. In nucleotides, the CDR3 is TGTGCCAGCAGCGTAGTATCTGGGGCCAACGTCCTGACTTTC. Protein product: CASSVVSGANVLTF.

This chain joins TRBV21-1 and TRBJ2-7; the table gives TRBD2 as D, unverified against the DNA. TRBV21-1 is flagged as a pseudogene. CDR3 size: 11 residues. The CDR3 is CASLRIYEQYV. For the CDR3, the DNA is TGTGCCAGCTTGCGGATCTACGAGCAGTACGTC.

This clone was counted a few times. The rearrangement joins TRBV19 to TRBJ1-2; weak D call: TRBD1 (6 bases). There are 15 residues in the CDR3. The germline V gene encodes CDR1 LNHDA and CDR2 SQIVND (reference sequence). Trimming stripped 4 bases from V and 2 bases from J, with 14 bases between. CDR3 sequence reads: CASSNSGRGNYGYTF. The DNA for the CDR3 is TGTGCCAGTAGTAATAGTGGGAGGGGGAACTATGGCTACACCTTC.

This clone has at least ten counts. V gene TRBV11-3 combines with J gene TRBJ2-1, with D maybe TRBD2 (7 bases). CDR3 length equals 14 residues. V lost 0 bases and J 10 bases, leaving 13 bases between the germline ends. Looked up from germline, CDR1 is SGHNT and CDR2 is YENEEA. The CDR3 DNA sequence: TGTGCCAGCAGCTTAGATGGCGGGGGCAGCGAGCAGTTCTTC. Protein product: CASSLDGGGSEQFF.

At least ten counts were recorded for this clone. The gene calls are TRBV6-1 and TRBJ1-2, with a weak D call TRBD1 (6 bases). The CDR3 spans 15 residues. From germline, CDR1 is MNHNS and CDR2 SASEGT. V was pared by 0 bases and J by 5 bases, with 13 bases between. CDR3 region: CASSEAPGQGYGYTF. Written as DNA, the CDR3 is TGTGCCAGCAGTGAAGCGCCGGGGCAGGGGTATGGCTACACCTTC.

This clone occurred many times. The chain carries TRBV10-3 and TRBJ2-1; 11 bases are shared with TRBD1. CDR1 and CDR2 (germline): ENHRY, SYGVKD. Losses at the gene ends were 10 bases for V and 10 bases for J; bases not matched to a gene: 12. The CDR3 covers 14 residues. CDR3 coding DNA: TGTGCCAACGGACAGGGGGCCGCTACAGGAGAGCAGTTCTTC. It yields the protein CANGQGAATGEQFF.

This clone was detected only a few times. The chain is built from TRBV6-5 and TRBJ2-5, with TRBD2 as a possible D gene (5 bases). The CDR3 is made up of 12 amino acids. CDR1 is MNHEY and CDR2 is SVGAGI in the germline V gene. Trimming pared 8 bases from V and 0 bases from J, leaving 7 bases between. CDR3 nucleotide sequence: TGTGCCAGCGCGCGGGACCAAGAGACCCAGTACTTC. Translated, it gives CASARDQETQYF.

This clone was counted many times. This chain uses TRBV19 with TRBJ1-1; D gene ambiguous. The V gene lost 3 bases and the J gene lost 5 bases, with 16 bases spanning the gap. This CDR3 spans 15 amino acids. Germline values: CDR1 LNHDA, CDR2 SQIVND (reference sequence). DNA for the CDR3: TGTGCCAGTAGTATCCCTGGAGGAGAGAGAACTGAAGCTTTCTTT. Protein product: CASSIPGGERTEAFF.

This clone was detected many times. This sequence joins TRBV19 and TRBJ1-5, with D perhaps TRBD1 (6 bases). Germline V gene sequence: CDR1 LNHDA, CDR2 SQIVND (reference sequence). The CDR3 extends over 17 amino acids. The V gene lost 5 bases and the J gene lost 0 bases, with 17 bases spanning the gap. The CDR3 reads CASSFRDNLYSNQPQHF. CDR3 DNA: TGTGCCAGTAGTTTCCGGGACAACCTGTATAGCAATCAGCCCCAGCATTTT.

This clone has a count of ten or more. This chain uses TRBV6-5 with TRBJ2-1, with TRBD2 matching over 8 bases. CDR1 is MNHEY, CDR2 SVGAGI, per germline. The CDR3 sequence is 12 residues long. Trimming at V came to 6 bases and at J to 9 bases, leaving 4 bases not matched to a gene. The CDR3 DNA is TGTGCCAGCAGAATAGGGACTAGTGAGCAGTTCTTC. Translation gives CASRIGTSEQFF.

This clone was counted ten times or more. The V and J genes are TRBV7-3 and TRBJ2-7; tentatively, D is TRBD2 (6 bases). V shed 3 bases and J shed 2 bases, with 11 bases lying between them. Germline V gives CDR1 SGHTA, CDR2 FQGTGA. This CDR3 contains 14 residues. CDR3 protein: CASSLLGGPYEQYF. The CDR3, as DNA: TGTGCCAGCAGCTTGTTGGGGGGACCCTACGAGCAGTACTTC.

This clone came up many times. The J gene is TRBJ2-2, the V gene TRBV13, with 12 bases lining up with TRBD2. V shed 6 bases, J shed 6 bases, and the junction held 8 bases outside the gene matches. Per germline, CDR1 PRHDT and CDR2 FYEKMQ (reference sequence). The CDR3 length is 16 residues. The CDR3 DNA follows: TGTGCCAGCAGACCGACTAGCGGGAGTTCAGCCGGGGAGCTGTTTTTT. This sequence encodes CASRPTSGSSAGELFF. Using reference TRBV13 and TRBJ2-2 for the parts outside the CDR3, the full variable domain is AAGVIQSPRHLIKEKRETATLKCYPIPRHDTVYWYQQGPGQDPQFLISFYEKMQSDKGSIPDRFSAQQFSDYHSELNMSSLELGDSALYFCASRPTSGSSAGELFFGEGSRLTVL.

The table lists this clone with many counts. DNA for the CDR3: TGTGCCAGCAGCACTAGCGGGGTGAAAGATACGCAGTATTTT. Translation gives CASSTSGVKDTQYF. The chain employs TRBV11-3 and TRBJ2-3; 10 bases agree with TRBD2. The CDR3 loop spans 14 amino acids. The V segment lost 5 bases and the J segment 5 bases; nucleotides outside the gene matches: 4. CDR1 and CDR2 (germline): SGHNT, YENEEA.

This clone was counted a few times. This chain connects TRBV7-9 to TRBJ2-5; a possible D gene is TRBD2 (6 bases). V lost 1 base and J lost 3, with 12 bases in between. Germline values: CDR1 SEHNR, CDR2 FQNEAQ (reference sequence). The length of the CDR3 is 15 residues. The CDR3 reads CASSLEARGKETQYF. The CDR3 DNA sequence: TGTGCCAGCAGCTTAGAAGCGCGGGGAAAAGAGACCCAGTACTTC.

This clone occurred many times. The chain combines TRBV6-5 with TRBJ2-2, with a possible D match to TRBD1 (6 bases). CDR1 and CDR2 (germline): MNHEY, SVGAGI. Trimming left V 5 bases short and J 7 bases short, with 14 bases between. The CDR3 length is 14 residues. The CDR3 region is CASSPQGPLGELFF. The CDR3 DNA sequence: TGTGCCAGCAGTCCCCAGGGGCCCCTCGGGGAGCTGTTTTTT.

At least ten counts were recorded for this clone. This chain connects TRBV5-1 to TRBJ1-3; D perhaps matches TRBD1 (5 bases). Trimming cost V 5 bases and J 2 bases, with 8 bases left between them. Germline V gene lookup returns CDR1 SGHRS and CDR2 YFSETQ. CDR3 size: 13 residues. The chain's CDR3 is CASSLGAGNTIYF. CDR3 nucleotides: TGCGCCAGCAGTTTAGGGGCTGGAAACACCATATATTTT.

This clone was found a few times. The chain couples TRBV6-4 to TRBJ2-2; 7 positions match TRBD2. Germline CDR1 reads MRHNA; CDR2 reads SNTAGT. V dropped 5 bases and J dropped 0; count of bases not matched to a gene: 6. This CDR3 spans 16 amino acids. The CDR3 nucleotides read TGTGCCAGCAGTCCAACTAGCGCCTCGAACACCGGGGAGCTGTTTTTT. Translating gives CASSPTSASNTGELFF.

This clone has at least ten counts. V gene TRBV6-4 combines with J gene TRBJ2-1; 11 bases match TRBD2. The CDR3 is 15 amino acids. The germline V gene has CDR1 MRHNA and CDR2 SNTAGT. V shed 6 bases, J shed 8 bases, and the junction held 9 bases outside the gene matches. The CDR3 protein is CASSPGTSGWYEQFF. The CDR3 DNA reads TGTGCCAGCAGCCCCGGGACTAGCGGTTGGTATGAGCAGTTCTTC.

This clone was seen at least ten times. Other DNA variants within this sample encode the same CDR3. V usage is TRBV7-3 and J usage is TRBJ2-1; D remains ambiguous. This CDR3 comprises 14 residues. V lost 3 bases and J lost 3, with 9 bases in between. Per the germline V gene, CDR1 is SGHTA and CDR2 is FQGTGA. CDR3: CASSLAGSYNEQFF. CDR3 nucleotide sequence: TGTGCCAGCAGCTTGGCAGGAAGCTACAATGAGCAGTTCTTC.